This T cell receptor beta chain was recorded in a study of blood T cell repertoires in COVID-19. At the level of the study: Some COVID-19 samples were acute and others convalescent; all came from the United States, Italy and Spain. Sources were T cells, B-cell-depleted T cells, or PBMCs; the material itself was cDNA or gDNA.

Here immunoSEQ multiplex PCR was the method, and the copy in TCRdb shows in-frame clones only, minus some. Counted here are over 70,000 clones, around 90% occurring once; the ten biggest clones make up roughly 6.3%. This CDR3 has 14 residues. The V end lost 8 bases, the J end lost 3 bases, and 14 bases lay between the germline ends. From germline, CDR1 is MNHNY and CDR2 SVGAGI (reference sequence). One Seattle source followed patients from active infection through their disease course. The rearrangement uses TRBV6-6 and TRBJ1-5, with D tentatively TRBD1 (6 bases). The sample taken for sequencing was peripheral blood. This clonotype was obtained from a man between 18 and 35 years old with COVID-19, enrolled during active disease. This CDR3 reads CASWQGFNNQPQHF. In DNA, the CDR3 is TGTGCCAGCTGGCAGGGGTTTAACAATCAGCCCCAGCATTTT.